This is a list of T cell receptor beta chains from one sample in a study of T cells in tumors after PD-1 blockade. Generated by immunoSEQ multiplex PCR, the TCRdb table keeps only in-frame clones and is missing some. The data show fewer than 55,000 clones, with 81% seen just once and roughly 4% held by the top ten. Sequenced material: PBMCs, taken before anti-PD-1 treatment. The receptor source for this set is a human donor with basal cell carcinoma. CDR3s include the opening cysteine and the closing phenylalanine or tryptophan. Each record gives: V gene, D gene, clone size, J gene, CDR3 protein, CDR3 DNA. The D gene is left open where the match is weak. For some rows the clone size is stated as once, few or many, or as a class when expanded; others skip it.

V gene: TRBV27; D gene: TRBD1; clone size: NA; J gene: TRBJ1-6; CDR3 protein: CASSLSKGAGNSPLHF; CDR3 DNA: TGTGCCAGCAGTTTATCCAAGGGGGCCGGTAATTCACCCCTCCACTTT
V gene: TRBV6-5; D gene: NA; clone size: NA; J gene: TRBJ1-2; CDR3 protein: CASSAGQSLGYTF; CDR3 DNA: TGTGCCAGCTCGGCAGGACAGTCACTTGGCTACACCTTC
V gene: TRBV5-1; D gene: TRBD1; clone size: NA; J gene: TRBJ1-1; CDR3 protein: CASSLDVTGTSEAFF; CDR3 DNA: TGCGCCAGCAGCTTGGACGTGACAGGGACTTCTGAAGCTTTCTTT
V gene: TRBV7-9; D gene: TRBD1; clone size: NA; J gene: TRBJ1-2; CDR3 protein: CASSRTRLDRGSYGYTF; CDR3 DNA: TGTGCCAGCAGCCGCACCCGTCTGGACAGGGGGAGCTATGGCTACACCTTC
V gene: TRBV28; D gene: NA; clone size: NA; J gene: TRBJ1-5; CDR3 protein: CASSEPGGRNQPQHF; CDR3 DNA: TGTGCCAGCAGTGAGCCCGGGGGGCGCAATCAGCCCCAGCATTTT
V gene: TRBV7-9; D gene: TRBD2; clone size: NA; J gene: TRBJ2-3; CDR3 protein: CASSLGALKTSFRTDTQYF; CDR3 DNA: TGTGCCAGCAGCTTAGGGGCTCTAAAGACTAGCTTCCGAACAGATACGCAGTATTTT
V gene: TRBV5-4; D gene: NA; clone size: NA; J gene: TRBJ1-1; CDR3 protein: CASSLGGRAVTEAFF; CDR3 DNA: TGTGCCAGCAGCTTGGGGGGCAGGGCGGTGACTGAAGCTTTCTTT
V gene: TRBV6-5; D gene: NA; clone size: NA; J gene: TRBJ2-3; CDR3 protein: CASSYKGWRTDTQYF; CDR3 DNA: TGTGCCAGCAGTTACAAGGGGTGGAGAACAGATACGCAGTATTTT
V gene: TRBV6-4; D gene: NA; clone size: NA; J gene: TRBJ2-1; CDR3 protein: CASSDGPYNEQFF; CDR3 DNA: TGTGCCAGCAGTGACGGTCCCTACAATGAGCAGTTCTTC
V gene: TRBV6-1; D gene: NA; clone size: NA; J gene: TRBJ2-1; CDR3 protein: CASSEGHSYNEQFF; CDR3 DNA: TGTGCCAGCAGTGAAGGTCACTCCTACAATGAGCAGTTCTTC
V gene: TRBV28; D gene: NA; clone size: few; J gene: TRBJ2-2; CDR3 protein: CASSSLRTVNTGELFF; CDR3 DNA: TGTGCCAGCAGTTCCCTCCGGACAGTGAACACCGGGGAGCTGTTTTTT
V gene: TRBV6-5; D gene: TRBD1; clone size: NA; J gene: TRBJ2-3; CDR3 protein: CASSYGQGPDTQYF; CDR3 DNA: TGTGCCAGCAGTTACGGACAGGGGCCAGATACGCAGTATTTT
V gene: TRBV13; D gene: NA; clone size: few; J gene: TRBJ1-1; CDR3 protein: CASSPNGPLNTEAFF; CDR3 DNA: TGTGCCAGCAGCCCGAACGGCCCCCTGAACACTGAAGCTTTCTTT
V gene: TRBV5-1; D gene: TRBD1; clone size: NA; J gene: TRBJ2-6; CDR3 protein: CASNPTGAGANVLTF; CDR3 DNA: TGCGCCAGCAATCCTACAGGGGCTGGGGCCAACGTCCTGACTTTC
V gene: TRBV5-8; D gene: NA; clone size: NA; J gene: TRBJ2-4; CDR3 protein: CASSLGQPGNIQYF; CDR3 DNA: TGTGCCAGCAGCTTAGGACAGCCAGGAAACATTCAGTACTTC
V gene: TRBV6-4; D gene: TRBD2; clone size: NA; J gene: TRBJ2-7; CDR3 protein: CASSEFLAGGRNEQYF; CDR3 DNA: TGTGCCAGCAGTGAATTCCTAGCGGGGGGACGTAACGAGCAGTACTTC
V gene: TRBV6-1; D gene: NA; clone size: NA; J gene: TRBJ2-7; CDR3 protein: CASSEEAGSYEQYF; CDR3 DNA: TGTGCCAGCAGTGAAGAGGCAGGGTCCTACGAGCAGTACTTC
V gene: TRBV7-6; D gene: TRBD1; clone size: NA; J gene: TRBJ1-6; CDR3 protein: CASSATGGASSPLHF; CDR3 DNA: TGTGCCAGCAGCGCTACAGGGGGCGCGAGTTCACCCCTCCACTTT
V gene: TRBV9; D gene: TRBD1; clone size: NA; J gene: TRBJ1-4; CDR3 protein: CASSGGGTGVEKLFF; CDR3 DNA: TGTGCCAGCAGCGGAGGGGGGACAGGGGTCGAAAAACTGTTTTTT
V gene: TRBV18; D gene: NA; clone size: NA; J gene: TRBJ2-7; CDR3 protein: CASSPGLVSYEQYF; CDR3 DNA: TGTGCCAGCTCACCAGGACTGGTTTCCTACGAGCAGTACTTC
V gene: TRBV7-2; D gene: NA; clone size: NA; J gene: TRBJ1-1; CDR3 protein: CASSLLGGSDTEAFF; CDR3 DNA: TGTGCCAGCAGCTTATTAGGAGGGTCGGACACTGAAGCTTTCTTT
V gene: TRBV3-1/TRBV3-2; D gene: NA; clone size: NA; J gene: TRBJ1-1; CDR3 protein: CASSQHQDSEAFF; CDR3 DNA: TGTGCCAGCAGCCAACATCAAGACAGTGAAGCTTTCTTT
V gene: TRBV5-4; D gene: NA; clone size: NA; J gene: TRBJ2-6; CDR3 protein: CASSLSGANVLTF; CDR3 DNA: TGTGCCAGCAGCTTAAGTGGGGCCAACGTCCTGACTTTC
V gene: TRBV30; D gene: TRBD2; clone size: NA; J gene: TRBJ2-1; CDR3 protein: CAWSVRGSGGYNEQFF; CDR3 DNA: TGTGCCTGGAGTGTACGGGGTAGCGGGGGATACAATGAGCAGTTCTTC
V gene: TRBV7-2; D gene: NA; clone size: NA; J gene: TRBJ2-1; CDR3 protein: CASRPTGRNNEQFF; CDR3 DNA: TGTGCCAGCAGACCTACGGGGCGGAACAATGAGCAGTTCTTC
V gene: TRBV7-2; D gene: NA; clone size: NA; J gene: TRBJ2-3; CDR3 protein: CASSSWPRGSVDTQYF; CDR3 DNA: TGTGCCAGCAGCTCCTGGCCAAGGGGGTCCGTGGATACGCAGTATTTT
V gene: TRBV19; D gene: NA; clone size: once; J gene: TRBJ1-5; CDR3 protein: CASSLLYSNQPQHF; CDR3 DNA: TGTGCCAGTAGTCTCCTATATAGCAATCAGCCCCAGCATTTT
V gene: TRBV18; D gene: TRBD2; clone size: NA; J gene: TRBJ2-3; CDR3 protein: CASSPLAGDGTDTQYF; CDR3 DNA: TGTGCCAGCTCACCACTAGCGGGGGACGGTACAGATACGCAGTATTTT
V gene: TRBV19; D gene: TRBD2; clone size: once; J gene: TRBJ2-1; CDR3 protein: CASSIFKRGDNEQFF; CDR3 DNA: TGTGCCAGTAGTATTTTCAAGCGGGGGGACAATGAGCAGTTCTTC